This T cell receptor (beta chain) was captured by sequencing in a study of shared clonotypes between healthy human individuals. Findings and limits, study-wide: Clonotype sharing among donors, it was expected, would be affected by sequencing depth.

Some clones are missing from TCRdb's copy, which holds only in-frame ones; the method was immunoSEQ multiplex PCR. This sample has millions of clones; approximately 95% occur once, and the top ten carry about 0.39%. The table lists this clone with a few counts. Its target is not known. This CDR3 contains 13 residues. The chain employs TRBV21-1 and TRBJ2-7; the D call TRBD1 from the table was never checked on the DNA. TRBV21-1 is assigned pseudogene status. The sample consisted of naive CD4+ T cells from PBMCs. Stated subset: CD45RA+ positively selected. The TCR sequence derives from a man aged 18 to 30 in good health. Some clones in this sample may be carry-over from other donors' samples. The CDR3 DNA is TGTGCCAGCAGCAAGGCCAGTGACTACGAGCAGTACTTC. Translation gives CASSKASDYEQYF.